This TCR beta chain was captured by sequencing in a study of PD-1 blockade in classical Hodgkin lymphoma (dated by TCRdb to between 2020 and 2021). For context, the study as a whole: The study used CyTOF and TCR beta sequencing to define a peripheral blood immune signature of response to PD-1 blockade in classical Hodgkin lymphoma. Results and caveats for the whole study, not just this receptor: The study covered only a single clinical trial cohort, and the causes of the repertoire differences, possibly disease activity or prior therapy, were still not defined. Baseline TCR diversity was reported to be lower in newly diagnosed patients than in healthy donors and to be lower still in relapsed/refractory patients.

Genomic DNA was isolated using the Qiagen DNeasy kit from unsorted PBMCs as well as from negatively selected CD4+ and CD8+ fractions. TCR beta CDR3 regions were amplified by immunoSEQ multiplex PCR using primers annealing to V and J segments. A synthetic immune receptor repertoire was used to minimize amplification bias, and remaining bias was computationally removed after sequencing. The original pipeline was this. Repertoire diversity was quantified as the Shannon entropy index using custom Python scripts. Unsorted, CD4+ and CD8+ repertoires were analyzed separately, except for combined analyses in which CD4+ and CD8+ sequences were merged in silico. The immuneACCESS repertoire file appears here via TCRdb, limited to in-frame rearrangements. These files lack a portion of the clones; in checked studies, under half of the deficit traces to unresolved V genes, and the cause of the others is not known. Clone size and the V and J calls come from that table; the DNA yielded D and trimming. For this sample there are approximately 27,000 clones; around 92% appear just once. Of the sample, more than 0.35% is held by the ten largest clones.

The germline V gene supplies CDR1 SGHRS and CDR2 YFSETQ. The cysteine opens and the phenylalanine closes a CDR3 of 15 amino acids. Only the CDR3 DNA is retained, 45 bases long and in frame from the first base. Germline trimming: 4 bases from V, 1 base from J; junction bases outside gene matches: 5. Remarks on this clone: Its specific antigen is unknown. Base qualities are not recorded, but no much larger clone differs from it by a single base.

The sample's time point label is to be understood as: newly diagnosed, previously untreated cHL patient sample. Using a Miltenyi CD4+ T cell isolation kit, CD4+ T cells were purified from thawed PBMCs through magnetic negative selection. PBMCs from patients with newly diagnosed, previously untreated classical Hodgkin lymphoma were sequenced as a comparison group for the relapsed/refractory trial patients. After peripheral blood was drawn into 8 mL Vacutainer Cell Preparation Tubes, PBMCs were isolated by centrifugation and then cryopreserved. Purified CD4+ and CD8+ fractions were prepared only for cases with an additional available PBMC sample. Magnetically labelled cells were removed on LS columns in a quadroMACS separator, and the flow-through was collected as the purified fraction.

The chain links TRBV5-1 with TRBJ1-1, and 9 junction bases match TRBD1. This sequence was found in a human donor with classical Hodgkin lymphoma. Sequencing was carried out using CD4+ T cells from blood. The nucleotide sequence is given as TGCGCCAGCAGCGTTTCACAGGGGGCGAACACTGAAGCTTTCTTT. It translates to CASSVSQGANTEAFF.